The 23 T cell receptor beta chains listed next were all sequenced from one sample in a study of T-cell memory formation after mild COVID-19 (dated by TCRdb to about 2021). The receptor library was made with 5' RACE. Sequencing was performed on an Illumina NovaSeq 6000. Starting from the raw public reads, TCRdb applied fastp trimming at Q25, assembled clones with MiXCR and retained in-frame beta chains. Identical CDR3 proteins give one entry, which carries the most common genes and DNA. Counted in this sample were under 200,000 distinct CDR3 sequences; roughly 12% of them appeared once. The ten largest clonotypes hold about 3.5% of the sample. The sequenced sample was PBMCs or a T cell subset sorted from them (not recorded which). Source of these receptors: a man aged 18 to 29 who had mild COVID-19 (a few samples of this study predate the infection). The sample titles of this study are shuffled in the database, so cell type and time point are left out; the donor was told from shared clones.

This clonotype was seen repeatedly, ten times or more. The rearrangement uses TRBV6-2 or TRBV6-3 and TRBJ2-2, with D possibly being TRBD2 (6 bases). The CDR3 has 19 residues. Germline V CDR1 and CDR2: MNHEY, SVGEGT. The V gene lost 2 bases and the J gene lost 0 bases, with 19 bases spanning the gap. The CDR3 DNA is TGTGCCAGCAGTTACCGCCGACTAGTCCCCATTACGAACACCGGGGAGCTGTTTTTT. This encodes CASSYRRLVPITNTGELFF.

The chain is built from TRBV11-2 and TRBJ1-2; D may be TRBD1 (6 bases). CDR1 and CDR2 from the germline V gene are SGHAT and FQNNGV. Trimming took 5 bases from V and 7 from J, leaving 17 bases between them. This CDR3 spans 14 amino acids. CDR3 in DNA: TGTGCCAGCAGCCCCGGGGGGCTGAGGACTGGCTACACCTTC. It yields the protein CASSPGGLRTGYTF.

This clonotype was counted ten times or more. CDR3 coding DNA: TGTGCCAGCAGCCAAGCAGGGACGGGCAGCGCTGAAGCTTTCTTT. It is translated as CASSQAGTGSAEAFF. The V call is TRBV3-1, the J call TRBJ1-1, with D tentatively TRBD1 (5 bases). Germline V gene sequence: CDR1 LGHDT, CDR2 YNNKEL (reference sequence). CDR3 length equals 15 residues. Trimming took off 1 base at V and 6 bases at J, with 15 bases between the two ends. The entire variable domain, with the rest obtained from reference TRBV3-1 and TRBJ1-1, is as follows: DTAVSQTPKYLVTQMGNDKSIKCEQNLGHDTMYWYKQDSKKFLKIMFSYNNKELIINETVPNRFSPKSPDKAHLNLHINSLELGDSAVYFCASSQAGTGSAEAFFGQGTRLTVV.

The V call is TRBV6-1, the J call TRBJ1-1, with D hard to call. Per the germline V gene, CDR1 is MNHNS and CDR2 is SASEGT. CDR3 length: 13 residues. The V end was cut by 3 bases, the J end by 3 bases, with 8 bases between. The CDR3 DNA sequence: TGTGCCAGCAGTGAGGGATGGTACACTGAAGCTTTCTTT. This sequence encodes CASSEGWYTEAFF.

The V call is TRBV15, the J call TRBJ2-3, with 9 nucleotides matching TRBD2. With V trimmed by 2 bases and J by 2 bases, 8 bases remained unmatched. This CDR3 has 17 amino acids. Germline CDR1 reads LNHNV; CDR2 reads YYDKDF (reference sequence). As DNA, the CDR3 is TGTGCCACCAGCAGACCCCCGACTAGCGGTTCCACAGATACGCAGTATTTT. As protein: CATSRPPTSGSTDTQYF.

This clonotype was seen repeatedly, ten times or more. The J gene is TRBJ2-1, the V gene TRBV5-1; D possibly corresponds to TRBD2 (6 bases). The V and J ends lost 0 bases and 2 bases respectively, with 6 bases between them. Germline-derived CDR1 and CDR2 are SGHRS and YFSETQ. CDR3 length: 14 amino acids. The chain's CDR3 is CASSLGLAYNEQFF. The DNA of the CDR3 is TGCGCCAGCAGCTTGGGACTAGCCTACAATGAGCAGTTCTTC.

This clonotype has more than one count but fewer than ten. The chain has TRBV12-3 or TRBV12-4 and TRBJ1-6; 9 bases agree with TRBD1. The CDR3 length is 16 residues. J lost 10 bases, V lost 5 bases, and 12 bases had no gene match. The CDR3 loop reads CASSMTRDRERSPLHF. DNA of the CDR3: TGTGCCAGCAGTATGACCCGGGACAGGGAACGCTCACCCCTCCACTTT.

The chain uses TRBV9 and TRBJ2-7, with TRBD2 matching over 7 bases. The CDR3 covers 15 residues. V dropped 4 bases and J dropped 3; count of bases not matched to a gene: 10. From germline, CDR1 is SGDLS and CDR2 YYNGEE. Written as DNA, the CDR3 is TGTGCCAGCAGCCCCCGGGGGGAAGGGTACTACGAGCAGTACTTC. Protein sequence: CASSPRGEGYYEQYF.

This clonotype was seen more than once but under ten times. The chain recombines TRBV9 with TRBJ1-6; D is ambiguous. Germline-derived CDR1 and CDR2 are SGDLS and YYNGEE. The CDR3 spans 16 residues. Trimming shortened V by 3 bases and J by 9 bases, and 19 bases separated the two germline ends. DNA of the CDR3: TGTGCCAGCAGCGAAAGAGGGAGCTGGGGTAGTTCACCCCTCCACTTT. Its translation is CASSERGSWGSSPLHF.

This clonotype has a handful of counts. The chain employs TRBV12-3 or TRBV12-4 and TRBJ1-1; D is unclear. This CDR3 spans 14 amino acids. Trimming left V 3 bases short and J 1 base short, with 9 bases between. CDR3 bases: TGTGCCAGCAGTTTGCGGCACCAGAACACTGAAGCTTTCTTT. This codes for CASSLRHQNTEAFF.

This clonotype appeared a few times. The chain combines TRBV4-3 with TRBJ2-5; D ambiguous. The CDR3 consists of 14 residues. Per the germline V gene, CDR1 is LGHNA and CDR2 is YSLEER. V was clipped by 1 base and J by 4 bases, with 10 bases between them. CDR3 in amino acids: CASSQGQRGETQYF. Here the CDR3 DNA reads TGCGCCAGCAGCCAAGGGCAGCGTGGAGAGACCCAGTACTTC.

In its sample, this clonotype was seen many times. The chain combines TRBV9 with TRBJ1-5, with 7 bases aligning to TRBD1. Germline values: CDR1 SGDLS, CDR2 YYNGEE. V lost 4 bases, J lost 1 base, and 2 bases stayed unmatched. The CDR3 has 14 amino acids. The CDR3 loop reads CASSSGQSNQPQHF. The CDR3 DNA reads TGTGCCAGCAGCTCGGGACAGAGCAATCAGCCCCAGCATTTT.

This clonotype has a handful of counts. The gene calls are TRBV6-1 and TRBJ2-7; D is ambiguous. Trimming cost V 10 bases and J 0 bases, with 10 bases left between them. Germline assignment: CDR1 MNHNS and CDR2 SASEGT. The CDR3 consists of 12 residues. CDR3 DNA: TGTGCCATCACACCCGGCTCCTACGAGCAGTACGTC. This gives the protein CAITPGSYEQYV.

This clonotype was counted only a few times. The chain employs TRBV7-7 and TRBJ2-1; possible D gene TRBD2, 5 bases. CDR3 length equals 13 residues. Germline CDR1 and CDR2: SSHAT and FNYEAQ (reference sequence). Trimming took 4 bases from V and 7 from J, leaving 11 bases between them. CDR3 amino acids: CASSSGSGNEQFF. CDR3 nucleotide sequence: TGTGCCAGCAGCTCCGGGTCGGGGAATGAGCAGTTCTTC. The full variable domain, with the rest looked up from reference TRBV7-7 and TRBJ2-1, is GAGVSQSPRYKVTKRGQDVTLRCDPISSHATLYWYQQALGQGPEFLTYFNYEAQPDKSGLPSDRFSAERPEGSISTLTIQRTEQRDSAMYRCASSSGSGNEQFFGPGTRLTVL.

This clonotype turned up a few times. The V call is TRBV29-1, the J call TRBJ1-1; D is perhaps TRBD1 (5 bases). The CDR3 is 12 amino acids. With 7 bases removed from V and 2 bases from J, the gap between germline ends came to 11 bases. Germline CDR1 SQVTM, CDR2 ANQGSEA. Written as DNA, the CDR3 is TGCAGCGCCCGCAGGGCAAACACTGAAGCTTTCTTT. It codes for CSARRANTEAFF.

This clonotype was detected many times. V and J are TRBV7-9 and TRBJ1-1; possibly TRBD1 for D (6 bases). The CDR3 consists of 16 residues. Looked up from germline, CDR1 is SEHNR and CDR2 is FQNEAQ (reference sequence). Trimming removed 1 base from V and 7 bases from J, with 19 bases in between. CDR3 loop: CASSLEKIVGAGEAFF. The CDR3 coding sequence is TGTGCCAGCAGCTTAGAAAAGATAGTGGGGGCTGGTGAAGCTTTCTTT.

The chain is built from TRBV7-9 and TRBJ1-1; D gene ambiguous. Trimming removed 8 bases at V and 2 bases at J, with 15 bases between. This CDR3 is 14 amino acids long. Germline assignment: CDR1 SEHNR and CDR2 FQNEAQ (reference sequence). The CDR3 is CASALFDGNTEAFF. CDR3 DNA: TGTGCCAGCGCCCTGTTCGACGGAAACACTGAAGCTTTCTTT.

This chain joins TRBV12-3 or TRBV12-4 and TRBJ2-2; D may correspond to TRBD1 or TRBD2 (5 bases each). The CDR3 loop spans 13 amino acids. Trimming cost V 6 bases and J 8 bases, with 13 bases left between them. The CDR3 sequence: CASSPGPRGELFF. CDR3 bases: TGTGCCAGCAGCCCGGGACCACGGGGGGAGCTGTTTTTT.

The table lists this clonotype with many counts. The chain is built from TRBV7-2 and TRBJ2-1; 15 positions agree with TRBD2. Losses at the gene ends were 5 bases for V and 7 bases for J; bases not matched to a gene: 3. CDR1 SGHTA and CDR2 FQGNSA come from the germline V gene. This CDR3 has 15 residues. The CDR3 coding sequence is TGTGCCAGCAGCCTAGGACTAGCGGGGGGGAATGAGCAGTTCTTC. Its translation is CASSLGLAGGNEQFF.

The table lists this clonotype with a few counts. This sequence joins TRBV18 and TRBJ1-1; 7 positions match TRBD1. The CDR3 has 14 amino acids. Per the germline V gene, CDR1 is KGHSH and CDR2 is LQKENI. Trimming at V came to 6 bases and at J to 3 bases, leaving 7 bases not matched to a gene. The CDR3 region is CASSPGTVDTEAFF. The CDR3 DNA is TGTGCCAGCTCCCCAGGGACAGTGGACACTGAAGCTTTCTTT.

CDR3 coding DNA: TGTGCCAGCAGCTTAGGGAATTGGGGGGCCTACTATGGCTACACCTTC. Its protein is CASSLGNWGAYYGYTF. The chain links TRBV11-2 to TRBJ1-2; TRBD1 might be the D (6 bases). This CDR3 is 16 amino acids long. Germline V gene sequence: CDR1 SGHAT, CDR2 FQNNGV. The germline V and J ends were trimmed by 1 base and 3 bases, with 15 bases remaining between them.

CDR3 residues: CASSLGLLTNTGELFF. The CDR3 DNA sequence: TGTGCCAGCAGCCTGGGACTCCTAACGAACACCGGGGAGCTGTTTTTT. This chain joins TRBV11-2 and TRBJ2-2; perhaps TRBD2 as D (6 bases). The ends were cut back, 5 bases at V and 0 bases at J, with 13 bases in the middle. CDR3 length equals 16 residues. Germline CDR1 SGHAT, CDR2 FQNNGV.

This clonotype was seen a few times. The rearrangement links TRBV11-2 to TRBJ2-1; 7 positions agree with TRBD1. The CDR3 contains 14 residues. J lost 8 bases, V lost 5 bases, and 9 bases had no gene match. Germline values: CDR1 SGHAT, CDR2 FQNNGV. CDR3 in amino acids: CASSRRQGWDEQFF. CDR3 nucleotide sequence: TGTGCCAGCAGCAGACGACAGGGATGGGATGAGCAGTTCTTC.